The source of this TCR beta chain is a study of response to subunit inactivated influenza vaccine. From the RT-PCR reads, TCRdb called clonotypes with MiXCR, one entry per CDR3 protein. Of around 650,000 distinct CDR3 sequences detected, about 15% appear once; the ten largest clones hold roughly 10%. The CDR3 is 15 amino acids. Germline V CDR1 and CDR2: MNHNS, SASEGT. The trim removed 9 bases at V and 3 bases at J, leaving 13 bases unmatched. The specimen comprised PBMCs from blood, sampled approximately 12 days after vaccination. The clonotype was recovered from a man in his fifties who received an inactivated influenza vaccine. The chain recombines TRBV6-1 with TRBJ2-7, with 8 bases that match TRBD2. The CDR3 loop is CASVLAGRVDYEQYF. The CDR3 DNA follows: TGTGCCAGTGTTCTGGCCGGGAGGGTTGACTACGAGCAGTACTTC.